This T cell receptor (beta chain) was recovered during a study of response to subunit inactivated influenza vaccine. TCRdb processed the RT-PCR reads anew with MiXCR; each CDR3 protein has one entry. Of about 800,000 distinct CDR3 sequences listed, approximately 22% were seen once; the top ten hold 9.5% to 13%. The TCR originated in a man between 45 and 60 years old who received an inactivated influenza vaccine. The sample in question was PBMCs from blood, obtained less than 6 days after vaccination.

CDR3 coding DNA: TGCAGTGCTAGAGATCCACAGGGGGACTCACCCCTCCACTTT. This encodes CSARDPQGDSPLHF. V and J are TRBV20-1 and TRBJ1-6; 8 nucleotides line up with TRBD1. Per germline, CDR1 DFQATT and CDR2 SNEGSKA (reference sequence). V shed 0 bases, J shed 10 bases, and the junction held 5 bases outside the gene matches. CDR3 size: 14 residues.